The present T cell receptor (beta chain) was sequenced within a study of persistence of HIV-infected CD4 T cells. Study observations and caveats: TCRbeta richness was lower in CMV- and Gag-responding cells than in anti-CD3/anti-CD28-responding cells.

An overlapping HIV-1 Gag peptide pool stimulated these cells at 0.95 to 1 ug/peptide/mL. CD40L-negative CD69-negative CD45RO-high memory CD4+ T cells were sorted as populations depleted of antigen-responding cells. Points on this clone: The antigen remains unidentified.

Germline V gives CDR1 ENHRY, CDR2 SYGVKD. The CDR3 is made up of 17 amino acids. Trimming at V came to 4 bases and at J to 2 bases, leaving 11 bases not matched to a gene. This was the immunoSEQ version 4 assay in survey mode. Libraries were prepared by immunoSEQ multiplex PCR; TCRdb keeps only in-frame clonotypes and omits some of them. The table lists about 40,000 clones, around 82% of them singletons. The material was CD4+ T cells sorted from PBMCs after roughly 18-hour stimulation, obtained from a patient who received antiretroviral therapy. The clonotype originates from an adult man with HIV who was CMV-seropositive. The chain employs TRBV10-3 and TRBJ2-3; 8 bases align to TRBD2. The CDR3, as DNA: TGTGCCATCAGTGGGCAACCTACTAGCGGACTCACAGATACGCAGTATTTT. Protein sequence: CAISGQPTSGLTDTQYF.